This T cell receptor beta chain was found in a study of blood T cell repertoires in COVID-19. Germline CDR1 LNHDA, CDR2 SQIVND (reference sequence). The CDR3 covers 14 residues. Trimming stripped 1 base from V and 4 bases from J, with 10 bases between. Produced via immunoSEQ multiplex PCR; TCRdb's table is partial and in-frame only. The sample carries 200,000 to 250,000 clones, about 88% recorded once. This receptor was obtained from a woman in her 50s who had recovered from COVID-19. The J gene is TRBJ1-1, the V gene TRBV19; D is possibly TRBD1 (5 bases). Sequencing was performed on PBMCs or T cells enriched from blood (not recorded which). This chain's CDR3 is CASSIGGRSTEAFF. DNA of the CDR3: TGTGCCAGTAGTATAGGGGGCAGGTCCACTGAAGCTTTCTTT.